Listed here are 24 T cell receptor beta chains from one sample, sequenced in a study of T cells in localized non-small cell lung cancer. Repertoires were generated with immunoSEQ multiplex PCR, while TCRdb's copy carries only in-frame clones and drops some. The sample shows about 1,300 clones, roughly 22% of them seen only once. Sequences were derived from normal lung tissue next to the tumor, sampled before any cancer treatment. The receptors come from a male donor at least 60 years old with stage III squamous cell lung carcinoma.

This clone is large (0.1 to 1%). V usage is TRBV4-1 and J usage is TRBJ2-7, with D tentatively TRBD2 (5 bases). The germline CDR1 and CDR2 sequences are MGHRA and YSYEKL. The V gene lost 4 bases and the J gene lost 4 bases, with 11 bases spanning the gap. The CDR3 runs 13 residues. The CDR3 DNA reads as TGCGCCAGCAGCCGCGGGCTGGCGTACGAGCAGTACGTC. The encoded protein is CASSRGLAYEQYV.

This chain connects TRBV12-5 to TRBJ1-5; D is unresolved. The CDR3 loop spans 13 amino acids. Looked up from germline, CDR1 is LGHNT and CDR2 is FRNRAP. V gave up 3 bases and J gave up 5 bases, with 8 bases separating them. The CDR3 DNA is TGTGCTAGTGGTTTAAAAGGTGATCAGCCCCAGCATTTT. This codes for CASGLKGDQPQHF. Supplemented by reference TRBV12-5 and TRBJ1-5, the full variable domain reads DARVTQTPRHKVTEMGQEVTMRCQPILGHNTVFWYRQTMMQGLELLAYFRNRAPLDDSGMPKDRFSAEMPDATLATLKIQPSEPRDSAVYFCASGLKGDQPQHFGDGTRLSIL.

This chain uses TRBV9 with TRBJ2-2; 13 nucleotides align to TRBD2. CDR1 is SGDLS, CDR2 YYNGEE, per germline. V shed 3 bases, J shed 7 bases, and the junction held 6 bases outside the gene matches. The CDR3 sequence is 16 residues long. The CDR3 DNA sequence: TGTGCCAGCAGCGAAGGACTAGCGGGGGAATACGGGGAGCTGTTTTTT. This translates into CASSEGLAGEYGELFF.

By frequency in the sample, this clone is medium-sized. A read error may account for a junction end that differs from germline. This chain uses TRBV6-8 with TRBJ1-2; the D gene is possibly TRBD1 (5 bases). The CDR3 consists of 12 residues. Germline V gives CDR1 MNHGY, CDR2 SAAAGT. The CDR3 region has the DNA TGTGCCAGCAGTTCCGGGACGCAATCTCAAGACTTC. Its protein product is CASSSGTQSQDF.

The J gene is TRBJ2-2, the V gene TRBV6-8; 7 positions match TRBD1. The germline V gene has CDR1 MNHGY and CDR2 SAAAGT. V shed 0 bases and J 0 bases; nucleotides not matched to a gene: 7. The CDR3 sequence is 18 residues long. The CDR3 sequence is CASSYSIQGETNTGELFF. The CDR3 DNA follows: TGTGCCAGCAGTTACTCGATTCAGGGGGAGACGAACACCGGGGAGCTGTTTTTT.

The chain links TRBV6-8 to TRBJ2-5; weak D call: TRBD1 (5 bases). Germline CDR1 MNHGY, CDR2 SAAAGT. This CDR3 has 14 residues. V lost 5 bases to trimming and J lost 4 bases, with 14 bases between them. CDR3: CASSETDPRETQYF. As DNA, the CDR3 is TGTGCCAGCAGTGAGACAGACCCCCGAGAGACCCAGTACTTC.

This clone was seen a handful of times. The chain links TRBV23-1 to TRBJ1-1; D remains unclear. TRBV23-1 is designated an ORF whose function remains uncertain. Deletions cut 6 bases from V and 7 bases from J, with 15 bases between. This CDR3 has 13 amino acids. As DNA, the CDR3 is TGCGCCAGCAGCCAAGCTGGTGAGGATGAAGCTTTCTTT. Its translation is CASSQAGEDEAFF.

Comment on this clone: A read error may produce the germline difference seen at one junction end. CDR3 in amino acids: CASSESTGGNRPQHF. In DNA, the CDR3 is TGTGCCAGCAGTGAATCGACAGGTGGGAATCGGCCCCAGCATTTT. The J gene is TRBJ1-5, the V gene TRBV25-1, with a tentative D call TRBD1 (6 bases). The CDR3 has 15 residues. Germline lookup yields CDR1 MGHDK and CDR2 SYGVNS.

The chain is built from TRBV6-8 and TRBJ2-2; TRBD1 matches at 8 bases. Germline V gene lookup returns CDR1 MNHGY and CDR2 SAAAGT. CDR3 size: 15 residues. The V segment lost 4 bases and the J segment 1 base; nucleotides outside the gene matches: 2. The chain's CDR3 is CASSLTGVNTGELFF. CDR3 DNA: TGTGCCAGCAGTTTGACAGGGGTGAACACCGGGGAGCTGTTTTTT.

V is TRBV19 and J is TRBJ2-3; D gene unclear. The CDR3 length is 13 residues. Trimming took off 8 bases at V and 0 bases at J, with 9 bases between the two ends. Germline V gene lookup returns CDR1 LNHDA and CDR2 SQIVND (reference sequence). CDR3 DNA: TGTGCCAGTGGGTTCCCTAGCACAGATACGCAGTATTTT. Protein product: CASGFPSTDTQYF.

This clone is judged large. The rearrangement links TRBV6-8 to TRBJ1-1; 7 bases are shared with TRBD1. This CDR3 has 14 residues. Germline-derived CDR1 and CDR2 are MNHGY and SAAAGT. V lost 7 bases, J lost 8 bases, and 13 bases stayed unmatched. The CDR3 region is CASILQGTLNEAFF. In nucleotides, the CDR3 is TGTGCCAGCATCCTACAGGGGACTTTGAACGAAGCTTTCTTT.

This clone was seen a handful of times. This chain joins TRBV9 and TRBJ1-2, with D tentatively TRBD1 (6 bases). Germline CDR1 reads SGDLS; CDR2 reads YYNGEE. The CDR3 is 14 residues long. V lost 0 bases, J lost 4 bases, and 10 bases lay in between. As DNA, the CDR3 is TGTGCCAGCAGCGTAGAGGGGGAAAGCTATGGCTACACCTTC. It translates to CASSVEGESYGYTF.

The rearrangement uses TRBV6-1 and TRBJ1-1, with 7 bases fitting TRBD1. Germline CDR1 MNHNS, CDR2 SASEGT. The CDR3 extends over 14 amino acids. The V segment lost 1 base and the J segment 11 bases; nucleotides outside the gene matches: 10. The CDR3 DNA is TGTGCCAGCAGTGAAGTACTGGCCGAGACAGGGGCTTTCTTT. It specifies CASSEVLAETGAFF.

This rearrangement joins TRBV10-2 to TRBJ2-5; tentatively, D is TRBD2 (6 bases). The germline V and J ends were trimmed by 4 bases and 1 base, with 10 bases remaining between them. The CDR3 has 14 amino acids. Germline loops: CDR1 WSHSY, CDR2 SAAADI. The CDR3 region is CASSVVGSQETQYF. CDR3 bases: TGCGCCAGCAGTGTGGTCGGGAGCCAAGAGACCCAGTACTTC.

This clone counts as medium-sized. The genes are TRBV11-3 and TRBJ1-1; D remains ambiguous. CDR1 and CDR2 from the germline V gene are SGHNT and YENEEA. V was shortened by 1 base and J by 1 base, with 10 bases between the two germline ends. The CDR3 runs to 15 residues. The CDR3 loop reads CASSLVEGSNTEAFF. The CDR3 nucleotides are TGTGCCAGCAGCTTAGTAGAGGGTTCGAACACTGAAGCTTTCTTT.

The chain carries TRBV14 and TRBJ1-1; TRBD1 matches 8 bases. The CDR3 length is 15 residues. The V segment lost 4 bases and the J segment 0 bases; nucleotides outside the gene matches: 4. The germline gives CDR1 SGHDN, CDR2 FVKESK. This CDR3 reads CASSRSTGVNTEAFF. Here the CDR3 DNA reads TGTGCCAGCAGCCGATCGACAGGGGTGAACACTGAAGCTTTCTTT.

The chain uses TRBV18 and TRBJ1-2; D might be TRBD1 (6 bases). The CDR3 loop spans 13 amino acids. Germline CDR1 and CDR2: KGHSH and LQKENI. The ends were cut back, 6 bases at V and 4 bases at J, with 12 bases in the middle. The chain's CDR3 is CASSSQGSYGYTF. In DNA form, the CDR3 reads TGTGCCAGCTCCTCTCAGGGGAGCTATGGCTACACCTTC.

This clone was recorded a few times. The V and J genes are TRBV9 and TRBJ1-1; D not resolved. CDR1 is SGDLS, CDR2 YYNGEE, per germline. V was shortened by 1 base and J by 4 bases, with 11 bases between the two germline ends. The CDR3 runs 14 residues. CDR3: CASSVRALGTEAFF. For the CDR3, the DNA is TGTGCCAGCAGCGTAAGGGCCCTGGGCACTGAAGCTTTCTTT.

In its sample, this clone ranks as medium-sized. A junction boundary mismatches the germline segment, possibly from a read error. The chain joins TRBV23-1 to TRBJ1-4; the D gene is possibly TRBD1 (6 bases). TRBV23-1 is an ORF for which the function is uncertain. This CDR3 has 16 residues. The CDR3 nucleotides are TGCGCCAGCAGCCAATTGTCCGGGACACTTAATGAAAAACTGTTTTTT. Translation: CASSQLSGTLNEKLFF.

This clone has more than one count but fewer than ten. V and J are TRBV23-1 and TRBJ2-6; D call uncertain. TRBV23-1 counts as an open reading frame of uncertain function. V shed 5 bases and J shed 2 bases, with 7 bases lying between them. The CDR3 runs 14 residues. The CDR3: CASSTGPGANVLTF. CDR3 nucleotide sequence: TGCGCCAGCAGTACCGGCCCTGGGGCCAACGTCCTGACTTTC.

This chain connects TRBV19 to TRBJ1-3, with 8 bases fitting TRBD1. Germline lookup yields CDR1 LNHDA and CDR2 SQIVND (reference sequence). The CDR3 covers 14 residues. Germline trimming cut 4 bases from V and 7 bases from J; bases unmatched to any gene: 6. The CDR3: CASSTRGRGNTIYF. DNA for the CDR3: TGTGCCAGTAGTACCAGGGGGCGCGGGAACACCATATATTTT.

This clone was seen only a few times. V gene TRBV6-8 combines with J gene TRBJ2-7, with 7 bases that match TRBD2. The CDR3 runs 13 residues. Trimming removed 7 bases from V and 2 bases from J; junction bases left unmatched: 5. In germline, CDR1 is MNHGY, CDR2 SAAAGT. The chain's CDR3 is CASTDGGAYEQYV. CDR3 nucleotides: TGTGCCAGCACCGATGGGGGGGCCTACGAGCAGTACGTC.

By frequency in the sample, this clone is large. This chain uses TRBV30 with TRBJ1-1; D call uncertain. This CDR3 comprises 12 residues. The germline V and J ends were trimmed by 8 bases and 1 base, with 11 bases remaining between them. Germline CDR1 is GTSNPN and CDR2 is SVGIG (reference sequence). The CDR3, as DNA: TGTGCCCTACTCCGGGAGAACACTGAAGCTTTCTTT. Protein product: CALLRENTEAFF.

Only a few counts were recorded for this clone. As DNA, the CDR3 is TGTGCCAGCAGCTTAGTTCAGGGAGGGAGCTCTGGGGCCAACGTCCTGACTTTC. It codes for CASSLVQGGSSGANVLTF. The chain is built from TRBV11-3 and TRBJ2-6, with 7 bases fitting TRBD2. V shed 1 base and J 0 bases; nucleotides not matched to a gene: 6. The CDR3 runs to 18 residues. Germline V gene data show CDR1 as SGHNT and CDR2 as YENEEA. Filled out from reference TRBV11-3 and TRBJ2-6, the complete variable domain reads EAGVVQSPRYKIIEKKQPVAFWCNPISGHNTLYWYLQNLGQGPELLIRYENEEAVDDSQLPKDRFSAERLKGVDSTLKIQPAELGDSAVYLCASSLVQGGSSGANVLTFGAGSRLTVL.